Given below is one TCR beta chain in context. Germline CDR1 SEHNR, CDR2 FQNEAQ (reference sequence). The ends were cut back, 5 bases at V and 9 bases at J, with 14 bases in the middle. The CDR3 spans 14 residues. This sample is part of a study of patients and donors after allogeneic stem cell transplantation. TCRdb used MiXCR to reprocess the RT-PCR reads, holding one entry per CDR3 protein. The data hold some 150,000 distinct CDR3 sequences, with about a third observed a single time. The chain employs TRBV7-9 and TRBJ1-6; D is perhaps TRBD1 (6 bases). The clonotype originates from a human donor who was either an allogeneic HSCT recipient or a stem cell or donor lymphocyte infusion donor (not recorded which). It is not recorded whose cells these are; they may come from a transplant donor. Sample: blood, either unsorted or a sorted T cell fraction (not recorded which). The CDR3 nucleotides are TGTGCCAGCAGCCGGGGGCAGTTTGGTTCACCCCTCCACTTT. This sequence encodes CASSRGQFGSPLHF.